Listed below are T cell receptor beta chains from one sample, sequenced in a study of technical replicates of blood from a handful of donors. The table came from immunoSEQ multiplex PCR; TCRdb's copy has only in-frame clones and leaves some out. The table lists approximately 70,000 clones, about 90% of them singletons. The sample comprised T cells isolated from PBMCs. The origin of the receptors is a human donor in good health. The CDR3 runs from the conserved cysteine through the conserved F or W. Each record gives: D gene, V gene, clone size, J gene, CDR3 protein, CDR3 DNA. The D gene is left open where the match is weak. The size of a clone is reported for some rows only, either as once, few or many, or as a class for expanded clones.

TRBD1	TRBV11-3	.	TRBJ2-1	CASSYRGSSNEQFF	TGTGCCAGCAGCTACAGGGGGTCAAGCAATGAGCAGTTCTTC
.	TRBV5-1	.	TRBJ1-2	CASSLDGRPNYGYTF	TGCGCCAGCAGCTTGGACGGGAGGCCTAACTATGGCTACACCTTC
.	TRBV10-3	.	TRBJ2-7	CAISESGETYEQYF	TGTGCCATCAGTGAGTCCGGGGAGACCTACGAGCAGTACTTC
TRBD2	TRBV28	.	TRBJ2-7	CASSRGGLAGWRDKYEQYF	TGTGCCAGCAGTCGGGGGGGACTAGCGGGATGGAGGGACAAGTACGAGCAGTACTTC
.	TRBV7-9	.	TRBJ1-5	CASSSILGHRSNQPQHF	TGTGCCAGCAGCTCAATACTGGGACATCGTAGCAATCAGCCCCAGCATTTT
.	TRBV6-5	once	TRBJ2-1	CASSYSGTRGDEQFF	TGTGCCAGCAGTTACTCGGGGACTCGGGGAGATGAGCAGTTCTTC
.	TRBV29-1	.	TRBJ1-1	CSSGEYTEAFF	TGCAGTTCAGGGGAATACACTGAAGCTTTCTTT
.	TRBV14	.	TRBJ1-1	CASSQGGPGLAFF	TGTGCCAGCAGCCAAGGTGGGCCGGGGTTAGCTTTCTTT
.	TRBV11-3	.	TRBJ2-6	CASSPRTGANVLTF	TGTGCCAGCAGCCCGAGGACTGGGGCCAACGTCCTGACTTTC
TRBD2	TRBV6-6	.	TRBJ2-7	CASKGTSGTDEQYF	TGTGCCAGCAAAGGGACTAGCGGGACCGACGAGCAGTACTTC
.	TRBV30	.	TRBJ1-3	CAWRRLLGNTIYF	TGTGCCTGGAGGCGATTACTCGGGAACACCATATATTTT
.	TRBV6-1	.	TRBJ1-1	CASKQGWMNTEAFF	TGTGCCAGCAAACAGGGCTGGATGAACACTGAAGCTTTCTTT
.	TRBV9	few	TRBJ1-1	CASSVDRLNTEAFF	TGTGCCAGCAGCGTAGACAGGCTGAACACTGAAGCTTTCTTT
.	TRBV29-1	.	TRBJ2-4	CSVLLSGGAKNIQYF	TGCAGCGTTTTACTTTCGGGTGGGGCCAAAAACATTCAGTACTTC
TRBD1	TRBV18	.	TRBJ2-5	CASSKTGGQETQYF	TGTGCCAGCTCAAAGACAGGGGGGCAAGAGACCCAGTACTTC
.	TRBV19	.	TRBJ2-6	CASNSGANVLTF	TGTGCCAGCAACTCTGGGGCCAACGTCCTGACTTTC
TRBD1	TRBV7-9	.	TRBJ1-4	CASSLKGQRNEKLFF	TGTGCCAGCAGCTTAAAGGGACAGAGGAATGAAAAACTGTTTTTT
TRBD2	TRBV5-1	once	TRBJ2-3	CASRRELSTDTQYF	TGCGCCAGCAGGCGGGAGCTTAGCACAGATACGCAGTATTTT
.	TRBV30	.	TRBJ1-1	CAWSPRNRAGTEAFF	TGTGCCTGGAGCCCCCGAAACAGGGCGGGCACTGAAGCTTTCTTT
TRBD1	TRBV5-1	.	TRBJ1-5	CASSPGQEDQPQHF	TGCGCCAGCAGCCCGGGACAGGAGGATCAGCCCCAGCATTTT
.	TRBV19	few	TRBJ1-1	CASNVRQALMNTEAFF	TGTGCCAGTAACGTCAGACAGGCCCTTATGAACACTGAAGCTTTCTTT
TRBD1	TRBV5-1	.	TRBJ2-7	CASSFSPSGGEQYF	TGCGCCAGCAGCTTTTCTCCCTCAGGGGGCGAGCAGTACTTC
TRBD1	TRBV19	.	TRBJ2-7	CASSNSGGAYEQYF	TGTGCCAGTAGTAACTCAGGGGGCGCCTACGAGCAGTACTTC
TRBD1	TRBV2	.	TRBJ1-5	CASSEEQGAGPQHF	TGTGCCAGCAGTGAGGAACAGGGGGCAGGACCCCAGCATTTT
.	TRBV4-1	.	TRBJ2-2	CASSLFSGELFF	TGCGCCAGCAGCCTCTTTTCTGGGGAGCTGTTTTTT
.	TRBV11-1	.	TRBJ1-1	CASSWDLNTEAFF	TGTGCCAGCAGCTGGGACTTGAACACTGAAGCTTTCTTT
TRBD1	TRBV19	few	TRBJ1-1	CASRMDRRTEAFF	TGTGCCAGTAGGATGGACAGGCGGACTGAAGCTTTCTTT
TRBD1	TRBV6-5	.	TRBJ1-6	CASRRGRHNSPLHF	TGTGCCAGCCGCAGGGGGCGACATAATTCACCCCTCCACTTT
.	TRBV7-9	few	TRBJ2-2	CASSQLGGNTGELFF	TGTGCCAGCAGCCAACTAGGCGGGAACACCGGGGAGCTGTTTTTT
.	TRBV4-1	.	TRBJ2-3	CASSQRNRGSLSTDTQYF	TGCGCCAGCAGCCAACGTAACCGGGGTAGCCTTTCAACAGATACGCAGTATTTT
TRBD1	TRBV5-1	once	TRBJ2-7	CASSNSGTGDNEQYF	TGCGCCAGCAGCAACTCCGGGACAGGGGACAACGAGCAGTACTTC
.	TRBV4-3	.	TRBJ2-2	CASSQANIVGTLGELFF	TGCGCCAGCAGCCAAGCAAACATTGTGGGGACATTAGGGGAGCTGTTTTTT
TRBD1	TRBV28	.	TRBJ2-7	CASSTGQGRSSYEQYF	TGTGCCAGCAGCACCGGACAGGGTAGATCCTCCTACGAGCAGTACTTC